Given below is one T cell receptor beta chain in context. What it binds is unknown. The data belong to a study of cytomegalovirus exposure and HLA in healthy donors. The wider study: It was reported in a later analysis that the same platform had been used for the 120 or so validation repertoires as for the approximately 700 first-cohort repertoires. General observations from the study: The study listed approximately 160 cytomegalovirus-associated TCR beta chains.

Clones were read by immunoSEQ multiplex PCR, and TCRdb kept only the in-frame ones, dropping some. Of 150,000 to 180,000 clones listed, roughly 86% are singletons. V lost 4 bases, J lost 1 base, and 11 bases lay in between. Germline V gene lookup returns CDR1 LGHNA and CDR2 YSLEER. There are 14 residues in the CDR3. This receptor was identified in a human donor in good health. The sequencing sample was made of PBMCs. The V call is TRBV4-3, the J call TRBJ2-7; D is unclear. CDR3 coding DNA: TGCGCCAGCAGCCTTGCTGGCTCATCCTACGAGCAGTACTTC. It translates to CASSLAGSSYEQYF.